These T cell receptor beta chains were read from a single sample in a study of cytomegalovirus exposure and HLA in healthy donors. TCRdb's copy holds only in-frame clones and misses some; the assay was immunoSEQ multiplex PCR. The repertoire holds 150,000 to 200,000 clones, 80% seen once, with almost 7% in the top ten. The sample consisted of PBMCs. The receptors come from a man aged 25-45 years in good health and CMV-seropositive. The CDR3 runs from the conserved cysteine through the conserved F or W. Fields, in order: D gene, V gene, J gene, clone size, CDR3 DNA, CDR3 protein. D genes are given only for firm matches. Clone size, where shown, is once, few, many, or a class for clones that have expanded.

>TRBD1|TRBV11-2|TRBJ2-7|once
TGTGCCAGCAGCCCCAGGGACAGCTCCTACGAGCAGTACTTC
CASSPRDSSYEQYF
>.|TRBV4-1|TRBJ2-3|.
TGCGCCAGCAGCCAAGGGGGCAGGCTTCCCGATACGCAGTATTTT
CASSQGGRLPDTQYF
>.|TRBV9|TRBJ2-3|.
TGTGCCAGCAGCGTCCTCCAAAGCACAGATACGCGGTATTTT
CASSVLQSTDTRYF
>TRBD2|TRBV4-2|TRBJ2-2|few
TGTGCCAGCAGCCAGCGGACTAGCGGGGGCCCCGGGGAGCTGTTTTTT
CASSQRTSGGPGELFF
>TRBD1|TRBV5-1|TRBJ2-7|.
TGCGCCAGCAGCTTGGGGGCGGCTGGGACAGGGCTTCCCTACGAGCAGTACTTC
CASSLGAAGTGLPYEQYF
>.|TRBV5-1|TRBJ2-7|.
TGCGCCAGCAGCTTGCTTGCCAGGGGAAACTCCTACGAGCAGTACTTC
CASSLLARGNSYEQYF
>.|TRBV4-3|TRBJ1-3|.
TGCGCCAGCAGCTACTCTGGAAACACCATATATTTT
CASSYSGNTIYF
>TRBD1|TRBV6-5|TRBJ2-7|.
TGTGCCAGCAGTTTCCTTCGGGACAGGGCCACCTACGAGCAGTACTTC
CASSFLRDRATYEQYF
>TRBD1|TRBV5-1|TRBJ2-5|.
TGCGCCAGCAGCTACAGGGGCGAGACCCAGTACTTC
CASSYRGETQYF
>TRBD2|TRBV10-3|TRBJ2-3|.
TGTGCCATCAGTGCTGGACTAGCGGGATTGACAGATACGCAGTATTTT
CAISAGLAGLTDTQYF
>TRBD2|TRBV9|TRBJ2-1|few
TGTGCCAGCACGAATGCGGTGGCTAGCGGGAGTCCTGAGCAGTTCTTC
CASTNAVASGSPEQFF
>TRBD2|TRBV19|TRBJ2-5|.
TGTGCCAGTAGTATCCCTAGCGGGGGGGCAGAGACCCAGTACTTC
CASSIPSGGAETQYF
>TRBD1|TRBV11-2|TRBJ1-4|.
TGTGCCAGCAGCTTCGTCACAGGGGGCGGGTGGGAAAAACTGTTTTTT
CASSFVTGGGWEKLFF
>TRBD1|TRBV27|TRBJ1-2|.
TGTGCCAGCAGTTTCAGGTACAGGGGAGGCTATGGCTACACCTTC
CASSFRYRGGYGYTF
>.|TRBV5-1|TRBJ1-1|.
TGCGCCAGCAGCCTCGCGGGGGGGGAAAACACTGAAGCTTTCTTT
CASSLAGGENTEAFF
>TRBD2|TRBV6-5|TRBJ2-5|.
TGTGCCAGCAAACTAGCGGGAGCCCCCGTGGAGACCCAGTACTTC
CASKLAGAPVETQYF
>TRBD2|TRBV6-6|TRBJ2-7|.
TGTGCCAGCAGTTACCCCAGCGGGAGCTACGAGCAGTACTTC
CASSYPSGSYEQYF
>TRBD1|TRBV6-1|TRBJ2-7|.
TGTGCCAGCAGTTGGGGACAGAGTTACGAGCAGTACTTC
CASSWGQSYEQYF
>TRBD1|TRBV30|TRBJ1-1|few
TGTGCCTGGACGACAGGGACGGGGACTGAAGCTTTCTTT
CAWTTGTGTEAFF
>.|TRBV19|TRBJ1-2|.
TGTGCCAGTAGTATAGATCGGCGGGGCGGCTACACCTTC
CASSIDRRGGYTF
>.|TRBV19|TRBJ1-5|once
TGTGCCAGTAGTACCCAGGGATTCCTTAGCAATCAGCCCCAGCATTTT
CASSTQGFLSNQPQHF
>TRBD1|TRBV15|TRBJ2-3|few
TGTGCCACCGCGGACCGGGACAGGAGCACAGATACGCAGTATTTT
CATADRDRSTDTQYF
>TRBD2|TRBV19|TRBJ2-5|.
TGTGCCAGTAGCTCACCTCGACTAGCGGGAGGGGAGACCCAGTACTTC
CASSSPRLAGGETQYF
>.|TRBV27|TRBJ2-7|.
TGTGCCAGCAGTCCCTCGACGGGGGAGCGGAACTACGAGCAGTACTTC
CASSPSTGERNYEQYF